The entry below gives a single T cell receptor beta chain sequence along with its context. The antigen is unknown. This entry comes from a study of cytomegalovirus exposure and HLA in healthy donors. Background on the study: Counted in an early data release were about 85 million unique TCRs from HLA-typed donors.

Findings and limits, study-wide: CMV serostatus was the only recorded immune exposure for donors. Differences between HLA loci emerged in a later analysis of TCR association rates, with DRB1 most and HLA-C fewest.

V was pared by 4 bases and J by 5 bases, with 12 bases between. The CDR3 covers 14 residues. Germline lookup yields CDR1 LNHDA and CDR2 SQIVND (reference sequence). Use of 60 Vbeta and 13 Jbeta primers characterized the PCR. In the original analysis: Roughly 12 million shared chains were among 65 million to 85 million unique TCR beta chains counted in a later analysis. The protocol was immunoSEQ multiplex PCR, while the TCRdb copy is restricted to in-frame clones and leaves out a portion. For V, J and clone size, that table is used; D and trimming come from the DNA. The data contain roughly 150,000 clones, roughly 80% of them seen just once; the ten biggest clones take up under 8%.

The chain carries TRBV19 and TRBJ1-5; D is ambiguous. Sequencing was carried out using PBMCs. The receptor was derived from a woman aged 45-65 years in good health and CMV-seropositive. This CDR3 reads CASSTGQVHQPQHF. The CDR3 bases are TGTGCCAGTAGTACTGGCCAGGTCCATCAGCCCCAGCATTTT. The full variable domain, rest sourced from reference TRBV19 and TRBJ1-5, is DGGITQSPKYLFRKEGQNVTLSCEQNLNHDAMYWYRQDPGQGLRLIYYSQIVNDFQKGDIAEGYSVSREKKESFPLTVTSAQKNPTAFYLCASSTGQVHQPQHFGDGTRLSIL.